This T cell receptor beta chain appears in the sequencing data of a study of cytomegalovirus exposure and HLA in healthy donors. On this clone: Its matching antigen is unknown.

PCR used 60 Vbeta primers and 13 Jbeta primers. Libraries were prepared by immunoSEQ multiplex PCR; TCRdb keeps only in-frame clonotypes and omits some of them. The sample yields roughly 170,000 clones, under 85% seen once. Findings of the study overall: Cytomegalovirus status was reportedly diagnosed by the classifier with high specificity and sensitivity.

The TCR comes from a man between 18 and 35 years old in good health and CMV-seronegative. Material: PBMCs.

The CDR3: CASSFGLAGVLTDTQYF. CDR3 DNA: TGCGCCAGCAGCTTCGGGCTAGCGGGAGTTTTGACAGATACGCAGTATTTT. The V gene is TRBV5-1, the J gene TRBJ2-3, with TRBD2 matching over 10 bases. V trimming: 2 bases; J trimming: 3 bases; junction bases outside the gene matches: 9. CDR3 length equals 17 residues. Germline CDR1 SGHRS, CDR2 YFSETQ.